This T cell receptor beta chain comes out of a study of cytomegalovirus exposure and HLA in healthy donors. Assay: immunoSEQ multiplex PCR; the TCRdb copy retains only in-frame clones and omits some. The sample has some 150,000 clones, about 89% seen once. On this clone: The antigen is not known.

This CDR3 is built from 11 residues. The germline V and J ends were trimmed by 5 bases and 12 bases, with 14 bases remaining between them. Germline V gives CDR1 DFQATT, CDR2 SNEGSKA (reference sequence). From the 120-subject validation cohort, which was separate from the roughly 630-subject first cohort, the donors were drawn. Findings and caveats of the study: In vitro testing confirmed a few CMV-associated chains as specific for CMV antigens. Among TCR beta chains, those listed as cytomegalovirus-associated numbered about 160.

The source of this sequence is a woman aged 18 to 35 in good health and CMV-seropositive. V is TRBV20-1 and J is TRBJ2-1; D may be TRBD1 (6 bases). Sample: PBMCs. CDR3 loop: CSARRDIGQFF. The CDR3 DNA sequence: TGCAGTGCTCGAAGGGACATTGGGCAGTTCTTC.